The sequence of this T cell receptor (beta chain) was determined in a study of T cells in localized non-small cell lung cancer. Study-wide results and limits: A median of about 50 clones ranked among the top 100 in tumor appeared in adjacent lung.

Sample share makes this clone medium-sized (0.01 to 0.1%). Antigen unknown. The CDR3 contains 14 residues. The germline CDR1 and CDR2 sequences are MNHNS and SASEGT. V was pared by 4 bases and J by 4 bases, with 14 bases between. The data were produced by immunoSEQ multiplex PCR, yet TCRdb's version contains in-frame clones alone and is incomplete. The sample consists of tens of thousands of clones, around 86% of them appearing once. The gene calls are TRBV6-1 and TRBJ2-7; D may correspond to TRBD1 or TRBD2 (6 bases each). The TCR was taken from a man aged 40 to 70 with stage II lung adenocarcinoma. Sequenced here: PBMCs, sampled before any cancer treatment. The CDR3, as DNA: TGTGCCAGCAGTGCCTCATCGGGGGCTTACGAGCAGTACTTC. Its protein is CASSASSGAYEQYF.